There are a few counts of the clone carrying this TCR beta chain. The CDR3 contains 16 residues. V lost 3 bases to trimming and J lost 1 base, with 14 bases between them. CDR1 is MNHNS, CDR2 SASEGT, per germline. This table comes from immunoSEQ multiplex PCR, and its TCRdb copy is limited to in-frame clones, with some not included. The sample has tens of thousands of clones, around 90% seen once. This record belongs to a study of blood T cell repertoires in COVID-19. At the level of the study: The origin of the acute and convalescent COVID-19 samples was the United States, Italy and Spain.

Material: peripheral blood. The sequence was obtained from a human donor in a cohort sampled during active COVID-19. J is TRBJ2-3 and V is TRBV6-1, with D possibly matching TRBD2 (5 bases). CDR3 in DNA: TGTGCCAGCAGTGAGAGTCTCGGACTCGGCACAGATACGCAGTATTTT. This sequence encodes CASSESLGLGTDTQYF.